This TCR beta chain emerged from a study of blood T cell repertoires in COVID-19. Study-wide background: Acute and convalescent COVID-19 samples came from the United States, Italy and Spain. T cells, B-cell-depleted T cells, or PBMCs provided the cDNA or gDNA that served as material.

This CDR3 contains 16 residues. Trimming removed 4 bases at V and 0 bases at J, with 16 bases between. Germline assignment: CDR1 KGHSH and CDR2 LQKENI. This clone has just one count. In the study's own analysis: Estimation of nucleated cell counts relied on the amplification of reference gene primers. Libraries were prepared by immunoSEQ multiplex PCR; TCRdb keeps only in-frame clonotypes and omits some of them. V, J and clone size were drawn from that table, and D and trimming were deduced from the DNA. The sample contains more than 85,000 clones, 70% to 90% of which appear only once. The receptor was derived from a man aged 65 to 85 with acute or convalescent COVID-19. Input material: peripheral blood. The rearrangement joins TRBV18 to TRBJ2-7, with D possibly being TRBD2 (6 bases). The CDR3 is CASSRRGGAISYEQYF. The DNA of the CDR3 is TGTGCCAGCTCACGGCGGGGCGGAGCCATCTCCTACGAGCAGTACTTC.